The present TCR beta chain was sequenced within a study of blood T cell repertoires in COVID-19. The overall study: Spain, Italy and the United States supplied samples that represented acute and convalescent COVID-19. The analysed material was cDNA or gDNA that came from T cells, B-cell-depleted T cells, or PBMCs.

The data were produced by immunoSEQ multiplex PCR, yet TCRdb's version contains in-frame clones alone and is incomplete. The sample includes 220,000 or so clones, more than 80% of them seen just once. Participants reported their clinical history, and cohort assignment relied on those reports. V lost 4 bases and J lost 8; bases outside the gene matches: 9. The length of the CDR3 is 15 residues. Looked up from germline, CDR1 is MNHEY and CDR2 is SVGAGI. The receptor's source is a young woman in a cohort exposed to, infected with or recovered from COVID-19 (not recorded which). V usage is TRBV6-5 and J usage is TRBJ1-2; 11 nucleotides line up with TRBD1. The sample comprised PBMCs or T cells enriched from blood (not recorded which). The CDR3 sequence is CASSWTGGAFAGYTF. In DNA, the CDR3 is TGTGCCAGCAGTTGGACAGGGGGCGCTTTTGCCGGCTACACCTTC.